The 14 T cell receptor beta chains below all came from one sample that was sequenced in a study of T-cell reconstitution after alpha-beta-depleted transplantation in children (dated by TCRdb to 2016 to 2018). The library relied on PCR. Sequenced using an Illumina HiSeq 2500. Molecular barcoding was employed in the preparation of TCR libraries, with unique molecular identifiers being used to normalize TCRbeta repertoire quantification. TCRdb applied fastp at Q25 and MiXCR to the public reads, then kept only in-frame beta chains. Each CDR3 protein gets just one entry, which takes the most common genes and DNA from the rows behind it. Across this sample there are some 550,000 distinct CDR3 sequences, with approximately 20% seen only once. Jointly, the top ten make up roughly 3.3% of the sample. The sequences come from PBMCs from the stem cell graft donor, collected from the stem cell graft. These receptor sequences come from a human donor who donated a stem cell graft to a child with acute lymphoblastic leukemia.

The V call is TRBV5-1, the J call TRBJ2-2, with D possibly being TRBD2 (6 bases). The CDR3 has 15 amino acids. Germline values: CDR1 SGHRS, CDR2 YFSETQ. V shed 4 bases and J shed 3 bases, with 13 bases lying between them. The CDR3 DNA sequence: TGCGCCAGCAGCCCGAGACTAGATGACACCGGGGAGCTGTTTTTT. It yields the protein CASSPRLDDTGELFF.

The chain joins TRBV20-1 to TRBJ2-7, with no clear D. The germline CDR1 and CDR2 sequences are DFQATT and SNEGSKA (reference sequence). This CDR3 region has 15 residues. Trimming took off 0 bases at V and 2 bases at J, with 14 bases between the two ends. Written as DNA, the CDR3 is TGCAGTGCTAGAGATCAAGGCCGGCAAGCCTACGAGCAGTACTTC. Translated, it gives CSARDQGRQAYEQYF.

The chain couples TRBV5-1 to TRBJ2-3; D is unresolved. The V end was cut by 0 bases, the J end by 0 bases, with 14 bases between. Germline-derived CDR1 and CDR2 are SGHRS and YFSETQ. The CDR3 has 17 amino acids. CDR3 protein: CASSLGYGPESTDTQYF. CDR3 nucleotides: TGCGCCAGCAGCTTGGGTTACGGGCCAGAAAGCACAGATACGCAGTATTTT.

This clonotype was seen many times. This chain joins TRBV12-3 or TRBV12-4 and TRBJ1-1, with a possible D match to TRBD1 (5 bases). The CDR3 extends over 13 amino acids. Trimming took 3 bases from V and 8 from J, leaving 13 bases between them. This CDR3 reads CASSLRKGHEAFF. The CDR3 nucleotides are TGTGCCAGCAGTTTGCGTAAGGGGCACGAAGCTTTCTTT.

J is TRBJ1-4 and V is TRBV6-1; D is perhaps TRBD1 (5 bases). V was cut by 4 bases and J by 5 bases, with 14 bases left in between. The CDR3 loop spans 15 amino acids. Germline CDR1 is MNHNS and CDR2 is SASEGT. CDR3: CASSAGGTSNEKLFF. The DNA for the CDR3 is TGTGCCAGCAGTGCGGGAGGGACGTCAAATGAAAAACTGTTTTTT.

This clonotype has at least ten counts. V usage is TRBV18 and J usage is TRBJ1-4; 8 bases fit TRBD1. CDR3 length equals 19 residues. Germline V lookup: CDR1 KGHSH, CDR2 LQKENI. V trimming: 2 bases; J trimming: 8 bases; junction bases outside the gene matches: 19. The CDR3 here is CASSPNPNRGMTGREKLFF. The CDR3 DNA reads TGTGCCAGCTCACCAAATCCGAACAGGGGGATGACGGGACGCGAAAAACTGTTTTTT.

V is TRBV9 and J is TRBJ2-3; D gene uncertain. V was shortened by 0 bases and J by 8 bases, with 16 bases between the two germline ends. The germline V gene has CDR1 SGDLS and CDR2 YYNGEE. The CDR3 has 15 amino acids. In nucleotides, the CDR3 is TGTGCCAGCAGCGTAGCATCGGTGCTACCGGCTACGCAGTATTTT. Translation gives CASSVASVLPATQYF.

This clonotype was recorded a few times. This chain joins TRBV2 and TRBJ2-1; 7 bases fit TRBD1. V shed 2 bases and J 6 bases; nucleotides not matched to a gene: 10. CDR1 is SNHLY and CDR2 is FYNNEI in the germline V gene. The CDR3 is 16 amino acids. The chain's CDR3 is CASSERSGTELNEQFF. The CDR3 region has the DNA TGTGCCAGCAGTGAACGTTCTGGGACAGAACTCAATGAGCAGTTCTTC.

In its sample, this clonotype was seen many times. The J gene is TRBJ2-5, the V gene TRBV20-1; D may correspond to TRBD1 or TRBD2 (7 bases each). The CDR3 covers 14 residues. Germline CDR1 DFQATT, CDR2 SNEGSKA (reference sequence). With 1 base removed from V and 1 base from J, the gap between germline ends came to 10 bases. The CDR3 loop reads CSARAGGGQETQYF. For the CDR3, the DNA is TGCAGTGCTAGAGCAGGGGGGGGCCAAGAGACCCAGTACTTC.

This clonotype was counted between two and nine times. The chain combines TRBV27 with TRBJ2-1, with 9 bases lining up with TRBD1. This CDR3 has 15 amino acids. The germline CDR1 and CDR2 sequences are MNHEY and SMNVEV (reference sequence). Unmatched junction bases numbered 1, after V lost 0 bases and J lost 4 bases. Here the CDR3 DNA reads TGTGCCAGCAGTTTATCCGGGACAGGGTACAATGAGCAGTTCTTC. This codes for CASSLSGTGYNEQFF.

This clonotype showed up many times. The CDR3 coding sequence is TGTGCCAGCAGCTTGGGATCGCCGGGACTGGGCTATGGCACAGATACGCAGTATTTT. As protein: CASSLGSPGLGYGTDTQYF. The chain has TRBV7-6 and TRBJ2-3; a weak D match, TRBD2 (6 bases). The germline gives CDR1 SGHVS, CDR2 FNYEAQ. The CDR3 consists of 19 residues. With 3 bases removed from V and 1 base from J, the gap between germline ends came to 23 bases.

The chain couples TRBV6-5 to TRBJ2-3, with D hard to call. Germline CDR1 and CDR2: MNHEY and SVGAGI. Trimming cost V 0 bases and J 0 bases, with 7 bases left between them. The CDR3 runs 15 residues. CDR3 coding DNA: TGTGCCAGCAGTTACTCTAGGTCCAGCACAGATACGCAGTATTTT. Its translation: CASSYSRSSTDTQYF.

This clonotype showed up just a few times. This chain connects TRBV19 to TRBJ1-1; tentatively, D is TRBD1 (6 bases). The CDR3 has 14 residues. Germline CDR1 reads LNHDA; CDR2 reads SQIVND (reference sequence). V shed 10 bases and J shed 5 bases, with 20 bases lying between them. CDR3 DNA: TGTGCCACCCATTGGGGGACAAAGAAAACTGAAGCTTTCTTT. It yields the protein CATHWGTKKTEAFF.

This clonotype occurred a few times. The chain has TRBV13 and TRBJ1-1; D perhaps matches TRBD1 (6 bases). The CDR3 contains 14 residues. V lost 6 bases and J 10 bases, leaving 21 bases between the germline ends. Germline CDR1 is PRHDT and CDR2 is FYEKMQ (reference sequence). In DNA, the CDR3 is TGTGCCAGCAGGCTAGAGGGTAGGTCGGGGGCAGCTTTCTTT. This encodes CASRLEGRSGAAFF.